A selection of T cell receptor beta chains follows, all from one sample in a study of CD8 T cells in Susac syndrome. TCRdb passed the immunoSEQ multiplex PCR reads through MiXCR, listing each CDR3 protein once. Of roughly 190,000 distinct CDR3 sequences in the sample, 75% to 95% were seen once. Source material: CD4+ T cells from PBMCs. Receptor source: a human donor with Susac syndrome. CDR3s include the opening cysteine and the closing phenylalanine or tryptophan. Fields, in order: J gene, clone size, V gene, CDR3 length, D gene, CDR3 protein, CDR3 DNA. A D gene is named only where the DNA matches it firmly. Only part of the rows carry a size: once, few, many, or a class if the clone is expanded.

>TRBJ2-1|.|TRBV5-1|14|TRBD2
CASSRTSGGNEQFF
TGCGCCAGCAGCAGGACTAGCGGGGGGAATGAGCAGTTCTTC
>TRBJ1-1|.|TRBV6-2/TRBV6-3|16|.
CASSTGMMVANTEAFF
TGTGCCAGCTCCACAGGGATGATGGTTGCGAACACTGAAGCTTTCTTT
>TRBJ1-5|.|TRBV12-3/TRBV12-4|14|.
CASSPAGGGQPQHF
TGTGCCAGCAGTCCCGCAGGAGGAGGTCAGCCCCAGCATTTT
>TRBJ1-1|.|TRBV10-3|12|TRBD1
CAIGSGGTEAFF
TGTGCCATCGGATCAGGGGGCACTGAAGCTTTCTTT
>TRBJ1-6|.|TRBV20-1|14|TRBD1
CSAGGGGRNSPLHF
TGCAGTGCTGGGGGAGGGGGCAGGAATTCACCCCTCCACTTT
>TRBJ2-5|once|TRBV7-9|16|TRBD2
CASSMTSGVYQETQYF
TGTGCCAGCAGCATGACTAGCGGGGTTTACCAAGAGACCCAGTACTTC
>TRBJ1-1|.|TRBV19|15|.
CASSIMPTEGTEAFF
TGTGCCAGTAGTATTATGCCCACCGAGGGCACTGAAGCTTTCTTT
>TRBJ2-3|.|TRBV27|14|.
CASSSRPSTDTQYF
TGTGCCAGCAGTTCCCGCCCTAGCACAGATACGCAGTATTTT
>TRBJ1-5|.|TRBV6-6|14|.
CASSYTTGNQPQHF
TGTGCCAGCAGTTACACTACAGGCAATCAGCCCCAGCATTTT
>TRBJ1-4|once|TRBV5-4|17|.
CASSLEGKLETNEKLFF
TGTGCCAGCAGCTTGGAGGGCAAACTGGAGACTAATGAAAAACTGTTTTTT